The clone carrying this T cell receptor beta chain has at least ten counts. Antigen: not known. The V gene lost 0 bases and the J gene lost 3 bases, with 11 bases spanning the gap. The CDR3 consists of 15 residues. Germline CDR1 SGDLS, CDR2 YYNGEE. Relying on iRepertoire HTBI primers and Arm-PCR of CDR3 regions, the team built TCR beta libraries. Original methodology: Spanning all samples, the identified segments comprised 60 to 80 TRBV and some 15 TRBJ. TCRdb ran MiXCR on the multiplex PCR reads and lists one entry per CDR3 protein. TCRdb's processing, not the study's, gives the V and J calls here. Of a few hundred thousand distinct CDR3 sequences in the sample, 12% are singletons; the top ten hold approximately 19%. The data originate from a study of regulatory T cells in long-lasting Graves disease. Time point specified: newly diagnosed GD, antithyroid drugs for less than 3 months. Extracted RNA from PBMCs served as the source of the TCR library. EDTA tubes held 7 to 9 milliliters of peripheral blood from each patient.

Regarding the study as a whole: Among samples with persistent disease, TRBV28, TRBJ1-2 and TRBJ2-5 were favored.

The same data also contributed to another study, on T cells in Graves' hyperthyroidism and ophthalmopathy.

This TCR was sampled from a woman aged 18-30 years with Graves disease. The source was peripheral blood mononuclear cells (PBMCs), collected at new diagnosis, from a patient treated with antithyroid drugs. The rearrangement joins TRBV9 to TRBJ2-3; D is ambiguous. The CDR3 DNA is TGTGCCAGCAGCGTAGGAAGTGGAGCGACAGATACGCAGTATTTT. Its protein is CASSVGSGATDTQYF.